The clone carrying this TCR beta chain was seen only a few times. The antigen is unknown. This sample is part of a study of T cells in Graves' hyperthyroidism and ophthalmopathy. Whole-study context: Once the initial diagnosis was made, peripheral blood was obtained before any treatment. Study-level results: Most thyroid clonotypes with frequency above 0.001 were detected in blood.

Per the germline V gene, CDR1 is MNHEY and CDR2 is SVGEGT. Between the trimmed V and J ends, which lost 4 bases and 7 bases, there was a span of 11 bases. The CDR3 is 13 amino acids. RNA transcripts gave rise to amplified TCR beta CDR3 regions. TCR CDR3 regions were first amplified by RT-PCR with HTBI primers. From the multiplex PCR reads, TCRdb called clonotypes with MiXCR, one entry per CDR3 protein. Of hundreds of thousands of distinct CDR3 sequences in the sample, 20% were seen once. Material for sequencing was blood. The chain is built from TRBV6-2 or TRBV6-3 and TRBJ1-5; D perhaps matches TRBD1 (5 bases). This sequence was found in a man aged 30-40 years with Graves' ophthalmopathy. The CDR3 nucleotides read TGTGCCAGCAGTTCAGGGAGCAGGCAGCCCCAGCATTTT. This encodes CASSSGSRQPQHF.